The subject of this entry is one T cell receptor beta chain. This record comes from a study of blood T cell repertoires in COVID-19. Under the authors' procedure: By means of reference gene primer amplification, nucleated cell counts were estimated. Sequencing used immunoSEQ multiplex PCR; TCRdb keeps in-frame clones, though not all of them. The V and J calls and the clone size are those of that table, but D and trimming were determined from the DNA. The repertoire holds 200,000 to 300,000 clones, with 88% as singletons. In terms of age and location, participants ranged from roughly 18 to 100 years and lived in about 25 US areas. Cohorts were assigned according to the clinical history that participants reported. Sequencing was performed on PBMCs or T cells enriched from blood (not recorded which). This receptor was taken from a woman in her thirties or forties with acute COVID-19.

CDR3 DNA sequence: TGTGCCAGCAGCTCTACTAGCGGGGGTCATTATGAGCAGTTCTTC. Residues: CASSSTSGGHYEQFF. This rearrangement joins TRBV7-2 to TRBJ2-1, with 11 bases that match TRBD2. V shed 4 bases and J 8 bases; nucleotides not matched to a gene: 7. CDR1 is SGHTA, CDR2 FQGNSA, per germline. This CDR3 is 15 amino acids long. Variable domain in full (rest from reference TRBV7-2 and TRBJ2-1): GAGVSQSPSNKVTEKGKDVELRCDPISGHTALYWYRQSLGQGLEFLIYFQGNSAPDKSGLPSDRFSAERTGGSVSTLTIQRTQQEDSAVYLCASSSTSGGHYEQFFGPGTRLTVL.